The entry below gives a single T cell receptor beta chain sequence along with its context. This sample is drawn from a study of control samples from healthy donors and cancer patients. CDR1 and CDR2 from the germline V gene are SGHTA and FQGTGA. This CDR3 spans 13 amino acids. The V and J ends lost 3 bases and 3 bases respectively, with 9 bases between them. Profiling relied on immunoSEQ multiplex PCR, and the TCRdb table lists in-frame clones only, not all of them. The sample includes 150,000 or so clones, around 90% of them seen just once. This receptor was taken from a man in his late teens or twenties in good health. V and J are TRBV7-3 and TRBJ2-7; possible D gene TRBD1, 6 bases. The sample taken for sequencing was blood. The CDR3: CASSLDSSYEQYF. The CDR3 bases are TGTGCCAGCAGCTTGGACAGCAGCTACGAGCAGTACTTC. The full variable domain, its missing parts supplied by reference TRBV7-3 and TRBJ2-7, is GAGVSQTPSNKVTEKGKYVELRCDPISGHTALYWYRQSLGQGPEFLIYFQGTGAADDSGLPNDRFFAVRPEGSVSTLKIQRTERGDSAVYLCASSLDSSYEQYFGPGTRLTVT.